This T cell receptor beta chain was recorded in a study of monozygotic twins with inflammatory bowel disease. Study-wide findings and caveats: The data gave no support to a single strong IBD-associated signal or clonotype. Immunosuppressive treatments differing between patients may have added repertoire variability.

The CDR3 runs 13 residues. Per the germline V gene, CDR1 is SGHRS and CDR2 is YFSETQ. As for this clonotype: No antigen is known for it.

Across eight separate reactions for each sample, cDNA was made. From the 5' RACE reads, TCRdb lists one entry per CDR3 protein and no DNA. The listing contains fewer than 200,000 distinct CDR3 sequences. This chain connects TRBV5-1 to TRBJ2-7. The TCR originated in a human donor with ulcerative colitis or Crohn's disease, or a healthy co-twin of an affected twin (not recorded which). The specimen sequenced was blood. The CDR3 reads CASSLGPAYEQYF.